The entry below describes one T cell receptor beta chain. This clone occurred once. Its antigen is unknown. No base qualities exist here, and no much larger clone lies one base off it. Using the deep immunoSEQ assay, multiplex PCR amplified TCR CDR3 regions from genomic DNA. Extracted genomic DNA from each cell subset was spread evenly across all wells of several immunoSEQ 96-well plates, with each plate serving as a replicate. Each replicate PCR for sorted subsets received about 180 ng genomic DNA, equal to tens of thousands of T cell genomes. The purified libraries were quantified using a Qubit 3.0 fluorometer, sized with a Bioanalyzer 2100, and then quantified again using the KAPA Library Quantification kit. A separate single-read 150-cycle Illumina NextSeq 550 flow cell was used to sequence each immunoSEQ 96-well plate. The study's processing was this. Because only junctional sequences without quality scores were contained in the immunoSEQ output, filtering matching that applied to full-length reads could not be performed. To assign V/J genes and CDR3, sequences were annotated using PyIR, a Python wrapper for IgBLAST v1.9, with IMGT germline references. Reads with weak V/J assignments (E-value above 1e-6), missing CDR3, stop codons, out-of-frame junctions, or ambiguous translated residues were removed. V3J clonotypes were defined as sequences sharing the same inferred V gene, J gene, and CDR3 amino acid sequence. To compute the percentage overlap between repertoires, the number of shared unique clonotypes was divided by the size of the smaller repertoire. Three approaches were used to assess repertoire richness: RTK rarefaction, the Chao1 estimator, and Recon v2.1 estimates of unobserved clonotypes. For all TCRbeta clonotypes obtained by the gDNA method from a few donors, generation probabilities were computed with OLGA. TCRdb stores this immuneACCESS table with in-frame sequences only. Part of the clones is absent; in the studies checked, under half of the shortfall reflects unresolved V genes, and no reason is known for the rest. V, J and clone size are those of that table, while D and trimming were read from the DNA. For this sample the table gives 2.3 million or so clones, of which 85% to 95% were detected only once. The ten largest make up 0.39% of the sample.

The data derive from a study of shared clonotypes between healthy human individuals (dated by TCRdb to 2019 to 2021). For context, the study as a whole: The cohort comprised two women and three men aged 18 to 49 years. For each donor, CD4 naive and CD4 memory were each given three plates, CD8 naive was given two plates, and CD8 memory was given one plate. The study deeply sequenced blood TCR repertoires of five healthy adults to estimate repertoire size and the extent of clonotype sharing between individuals. Libraries were prepared and TCR repertoires were sequenced by different laboratories using diverse techniques, in order to increase sequencing depth and limit assay-specific biases. Between about 0.9 and 9 billion PBMCs per donor were obtained by leukapheresis.

The donors were healthy, HIV-negative adults who had no recently reported acute infections or vaccinations. Every donor was a Caucasian adult living in Nashville, Tennessee, USA. CD4+ T cells were enriched by magnetic negative selection; naive cells were then positively selected on CD45RA, and the negative fraction formed the memory subset. Blood was obtained by leukapheresis, after which PBMCs were separated by Ficoll-Histopaque density gradient centrifugation and cryopreserved in liquid nitrogen vapor phase. Analytical flow cytometry was used to check the purity and quantity of every magnetically sorted T cell population. Genomic DNA was isolated from each sorted fraction and quantified by UV absorbance on a Nanodrop 2000c. The research as a whole found: Larger estimated clonotype richness was generally found for naive subsets than for memory subsets. Pairwise subsampling led to the expectation that sequencing depth would affect the degree of clonotype sharing among donors. Clonotypes shared by all four sorted-subset donors showed higher generation probabilities than non-shared clonotypes. About 4.5% of naive CD4, 3.5% of naive CD8, 2.3% of memory CD4, and 0.4% of memory CD8 clonotypes were shared across a few donors. Even with the large sequencing depth, rarefaction of the sorted-subset datasets indicated that sequencing was incomplete. Sampling was restricted to blood, and TCR repertoires in tissue are likely to differ from TCR repertoires in blood. Because the study included a small number of donors, the genetic and exposure-history diversity represented was limited.

The TCR comes from a man aged 18 to 29 in good health. Some clones in this sample may be carry-over from other donors' samples. The source material was naive CD4+ T cells from PBMCs. Read against the paper, the sample's cell subset or site label means: CD45RA+ positively selected.

The DNA sequence is TGCGCCAGCAGCCAAGGACAGGGGGGCCCTAGCAATCAGCCCCAGCATTTT. It translates as CASSQGQGGPSNQPQHF. The V and J genes are TRBV4-1 and TRBJ1-5; TRBD1 aligns with 9 central bases. The CDR3, cysteine through phenylalanine, is 17 amino acids long. The only DNA kept is the CDR3, 51 bases in frame from the first base. The germline V gene encodes CDR1 MGHRA and CDR2 YSYEKL. Unmatched junction bases come to 4, with V trimmed by 1 base and J by 0 bases.